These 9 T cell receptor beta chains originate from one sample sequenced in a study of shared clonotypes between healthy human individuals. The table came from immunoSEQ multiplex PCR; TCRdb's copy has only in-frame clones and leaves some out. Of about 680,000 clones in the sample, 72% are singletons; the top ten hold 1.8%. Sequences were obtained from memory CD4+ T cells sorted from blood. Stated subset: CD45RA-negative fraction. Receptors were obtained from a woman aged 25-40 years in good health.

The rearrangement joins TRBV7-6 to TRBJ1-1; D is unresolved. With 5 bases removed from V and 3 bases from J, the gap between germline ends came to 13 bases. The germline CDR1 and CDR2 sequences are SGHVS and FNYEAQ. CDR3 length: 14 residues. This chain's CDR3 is CASSPTRSYTEAFF. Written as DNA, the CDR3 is TGTGCCAGCAGCCCCACCCGAAGTTACACTGAAGCTTTCTTT.

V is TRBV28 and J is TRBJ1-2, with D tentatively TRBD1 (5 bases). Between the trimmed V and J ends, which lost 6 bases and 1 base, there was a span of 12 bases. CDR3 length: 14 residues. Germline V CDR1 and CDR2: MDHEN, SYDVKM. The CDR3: CASRRTTRNYGYTF. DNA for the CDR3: TGTGCCAGCAGGCGGACAACTCGTAACTATGGCTACACCTTC.

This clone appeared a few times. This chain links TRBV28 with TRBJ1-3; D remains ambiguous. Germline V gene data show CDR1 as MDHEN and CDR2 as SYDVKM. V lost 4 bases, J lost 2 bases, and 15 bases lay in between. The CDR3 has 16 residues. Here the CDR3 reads CASSSPLESTGNTIYF. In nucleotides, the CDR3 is TGTGCCAGCAGTTCTCCCCTGGAGAGTACTGGAAACACCATATATTTT. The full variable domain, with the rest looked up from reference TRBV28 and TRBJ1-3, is DVKVTQSSRYLVKRTGEKVFLECVQDMDHENMFWYRQDPGLGLRLIYFSYDVKMKEKGDIPEGYSVSREKKERFSLILESASTNQTSMYLCASSSPLESTGNTIYFGEGSWLTVV.

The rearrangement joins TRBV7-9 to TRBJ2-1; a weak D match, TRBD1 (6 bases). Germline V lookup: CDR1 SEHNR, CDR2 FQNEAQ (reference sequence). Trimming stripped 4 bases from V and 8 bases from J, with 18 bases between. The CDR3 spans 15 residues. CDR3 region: CASSSTTSRTDEQFF. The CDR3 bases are TGTGCCAGCAGCTCTACCACCTCTCGGACAGATGAGCAGTTCTTC.

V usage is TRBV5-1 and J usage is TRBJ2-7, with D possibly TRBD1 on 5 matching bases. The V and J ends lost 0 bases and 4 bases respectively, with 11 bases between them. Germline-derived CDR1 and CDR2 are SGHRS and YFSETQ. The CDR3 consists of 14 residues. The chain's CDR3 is CASSLATTAYEQYF. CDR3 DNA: TGCGCCAGCAGCTTGGCTACGACAGCTTACGAGCAGTACTTC. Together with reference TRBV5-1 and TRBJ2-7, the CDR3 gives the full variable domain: KAGVTQTPRYLIKTRGQQVTLSCSPISGHRSVSWYQQTPGQGLQFLFEYFSETQRNKGNFPGRFSGRQFSNSRSEMNVSTLELGDSALYLCASSLATTAYEQYFGPGTRLTVT.

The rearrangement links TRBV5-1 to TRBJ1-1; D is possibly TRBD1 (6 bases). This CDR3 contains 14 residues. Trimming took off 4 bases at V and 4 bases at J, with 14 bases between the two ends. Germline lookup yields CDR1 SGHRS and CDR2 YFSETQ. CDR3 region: CASSGQSASTEAFF. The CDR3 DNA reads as TGCGCCAGCAGCGGACAGTCAGCGAGCACTGAAGCTTTCTTT.

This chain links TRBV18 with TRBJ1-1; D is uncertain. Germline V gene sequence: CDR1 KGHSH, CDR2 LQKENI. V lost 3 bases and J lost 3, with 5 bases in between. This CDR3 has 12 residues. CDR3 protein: CASSPDDTEAFF. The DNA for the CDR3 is TGTGCCAGCTCACCGGATGACACTGAAGCTTTCTTT.

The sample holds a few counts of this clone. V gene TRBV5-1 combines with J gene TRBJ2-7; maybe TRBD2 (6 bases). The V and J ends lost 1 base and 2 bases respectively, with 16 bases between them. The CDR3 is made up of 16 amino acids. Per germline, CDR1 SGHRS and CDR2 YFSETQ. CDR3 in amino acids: CASSLSFGASAYEQYF. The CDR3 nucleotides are TGCGCCAGCAGCTTGTCATTCGGGGCTAGCGCCTACGAGCAGTACTTC.

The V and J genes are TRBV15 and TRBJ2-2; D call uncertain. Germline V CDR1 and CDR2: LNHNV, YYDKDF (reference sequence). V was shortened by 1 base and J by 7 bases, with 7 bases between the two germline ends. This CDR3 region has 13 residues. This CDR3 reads CATSRGGVGELFF. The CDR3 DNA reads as TGTGCCACCAGCAGAGGGGGTGTCGGGGAGCTGTTTTTT.